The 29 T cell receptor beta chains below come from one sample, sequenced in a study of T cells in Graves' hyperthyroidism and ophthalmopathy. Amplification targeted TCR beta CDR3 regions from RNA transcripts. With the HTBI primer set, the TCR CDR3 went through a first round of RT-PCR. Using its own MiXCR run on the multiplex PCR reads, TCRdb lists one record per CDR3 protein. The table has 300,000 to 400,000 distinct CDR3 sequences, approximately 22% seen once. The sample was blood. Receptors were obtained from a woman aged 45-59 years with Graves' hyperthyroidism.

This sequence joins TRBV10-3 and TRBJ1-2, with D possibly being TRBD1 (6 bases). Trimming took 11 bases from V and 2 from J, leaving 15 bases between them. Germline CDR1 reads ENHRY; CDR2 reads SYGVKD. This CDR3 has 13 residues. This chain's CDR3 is CAYRVQGNYGYTF. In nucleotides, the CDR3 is TGTGCCTACAGGGTACAGGGAAACTATGGCTACACCTTC.

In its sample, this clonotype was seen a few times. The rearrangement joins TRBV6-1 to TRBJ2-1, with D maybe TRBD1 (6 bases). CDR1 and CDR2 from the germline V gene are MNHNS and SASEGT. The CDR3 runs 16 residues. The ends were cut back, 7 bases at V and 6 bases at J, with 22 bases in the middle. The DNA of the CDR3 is TGTGCCAGCATAATTAGGGACACAACTTCTGGCAATGAGCAGTTCTTC. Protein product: CASIIRDTTSGNEQFF.

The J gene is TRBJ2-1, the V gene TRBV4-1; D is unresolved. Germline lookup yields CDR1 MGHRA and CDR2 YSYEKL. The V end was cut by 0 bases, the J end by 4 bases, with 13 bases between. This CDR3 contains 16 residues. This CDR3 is CASSQEKSSVYNEQFF. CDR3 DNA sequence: TGCGCCAGCAGCCAAGAAAAAAGTTCGGTGTACAATGAGCAGTTCTTC.

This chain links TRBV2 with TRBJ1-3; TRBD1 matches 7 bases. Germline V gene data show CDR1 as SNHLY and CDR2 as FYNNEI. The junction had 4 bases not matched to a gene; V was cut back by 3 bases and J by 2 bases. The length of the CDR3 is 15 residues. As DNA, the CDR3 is TGTGCCAGCAGTGAGAGGGACAGAGCTGGAAACACCATATATTTT. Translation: CASSERDRAGNTIYF. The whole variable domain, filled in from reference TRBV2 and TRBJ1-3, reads EPEVTQTPSHQVTQMGQEVILRCVPISNHLYFYWYRQILGQKVEFLVSFYNNEISEKSEIFDDQFSVERPDGSNFTLKIRSTKLEDSAMYFCASSERDRAGNTIYFGEGSWLTVV.

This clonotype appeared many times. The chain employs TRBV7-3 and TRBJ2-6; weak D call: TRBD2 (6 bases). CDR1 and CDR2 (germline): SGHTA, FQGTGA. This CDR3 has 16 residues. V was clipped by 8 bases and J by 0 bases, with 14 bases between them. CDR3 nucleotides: TGTGCCAGCGCGTTTGGAGGGCTCTCTGGGGCCAACGTCCTGACTTTC. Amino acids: CASAFGGLSGANVLTF. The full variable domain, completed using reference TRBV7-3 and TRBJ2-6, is GAGVSQTPSNKVTEKGKYVELRCDPISGHTALYWYRQSLGQGPEFLIYFQGTGAADDSGLPNDRFFAVRPEGSVSTLKIQRTERGDSAVYLCASAFGGLSGANVLTFGAGSRLTVL.

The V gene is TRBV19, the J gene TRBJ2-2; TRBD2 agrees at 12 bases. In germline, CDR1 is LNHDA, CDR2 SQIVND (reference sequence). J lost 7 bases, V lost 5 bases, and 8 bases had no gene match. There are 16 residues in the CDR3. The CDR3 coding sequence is TGTGCCAGTAGTCCCGCTAGCGGGGGGGCCGACGGGGAGCTGTTTTTT. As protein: CASSPASGGADGELFF.

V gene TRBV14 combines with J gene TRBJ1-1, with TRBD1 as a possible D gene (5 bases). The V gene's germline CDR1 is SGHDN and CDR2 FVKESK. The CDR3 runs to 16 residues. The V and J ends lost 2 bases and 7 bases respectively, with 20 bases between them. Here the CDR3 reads CASSQRGIGAGNEAFF. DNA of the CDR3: TGTGCCAGCAGCCAAAGGGGAATAGGGGCCGGTAATGAAGCTTTCTTT.

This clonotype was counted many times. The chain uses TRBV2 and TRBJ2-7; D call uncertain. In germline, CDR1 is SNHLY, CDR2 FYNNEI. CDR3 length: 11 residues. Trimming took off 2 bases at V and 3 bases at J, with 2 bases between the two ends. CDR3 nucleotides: TGTGCCAGCAGTGAACGCTACGAGCAGTACTTC. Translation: CASSERYEQYF.

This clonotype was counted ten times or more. The CDR3 DNA follows: TGTGCCAGCAGCTTAGGGGGGGTGAGTGGCACTGAAGCTTTCTTT. It translates to CASSLGGVSGTEAFF. The chain combines TRBV13 with TRBJ1-1, with D tentatively TRBD1 (5 bases). There are 15 residues in the CDR3. Germline V gives CDR1 PRHDT, CDR2 FYEKMQ (reference sequence). Trimming stripped 0 bases from V and 4 bases from J, with 12 bases between.

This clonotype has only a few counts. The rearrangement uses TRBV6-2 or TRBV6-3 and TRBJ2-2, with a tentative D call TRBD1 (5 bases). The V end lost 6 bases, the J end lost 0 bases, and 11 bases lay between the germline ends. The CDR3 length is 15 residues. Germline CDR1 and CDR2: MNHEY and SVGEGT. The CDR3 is CASRMTDANTGELFF. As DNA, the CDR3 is TGTGCCAGCAGGATGACAGACGCGAACACCGGGGAGCTGTTTTTT.

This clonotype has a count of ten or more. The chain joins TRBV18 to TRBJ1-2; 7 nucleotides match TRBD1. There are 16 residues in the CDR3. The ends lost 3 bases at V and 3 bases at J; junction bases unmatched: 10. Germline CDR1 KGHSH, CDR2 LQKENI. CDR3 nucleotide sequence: TGTGCCAGCTCACCTCGATGGACAGGAGGGGACTATGGCTACACCTTC. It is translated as CASSPRWTGGDYGYTF.

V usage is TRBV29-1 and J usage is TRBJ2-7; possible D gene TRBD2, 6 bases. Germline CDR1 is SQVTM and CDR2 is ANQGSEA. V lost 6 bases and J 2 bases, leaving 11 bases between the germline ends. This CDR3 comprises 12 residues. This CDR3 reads CSVKAGPYEQYF. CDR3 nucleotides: TGCAGCGTCAAAGCGGGCCCCTACGAGCAGTACTTC.

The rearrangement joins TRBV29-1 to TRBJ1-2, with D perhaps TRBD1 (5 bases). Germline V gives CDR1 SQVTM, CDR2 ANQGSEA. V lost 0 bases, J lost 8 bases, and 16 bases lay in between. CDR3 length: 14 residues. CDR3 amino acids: CSVEDREGLGGYTF. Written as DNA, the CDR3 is TGCAGCGTTGAAGATCGGGAGGGGCTCGGCGGCTACACCTTC.

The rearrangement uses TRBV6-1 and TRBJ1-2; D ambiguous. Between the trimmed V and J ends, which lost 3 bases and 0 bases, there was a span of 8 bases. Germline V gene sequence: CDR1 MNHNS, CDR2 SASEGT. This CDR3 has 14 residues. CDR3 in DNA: TGTGCCAGCAGTGAGACGACCCCTAACTATGGCTACACCTTC. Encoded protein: CASSETTPNYGYTF.

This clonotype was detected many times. CDR3 amino acids: CASSPGTGGWEGNEQFF. The CDR3 coding sequence is TGTGCCAGCAGCCCGGGGACAGGGGGTTGGGAAGGGAATGAGCAGTTCTTC. The chain has TRBV5-5 and TRBJ2-1; TRBD1 aligns across 11 bases. The CDR3 has 17 residues. CDR1 is SGHKS and CDR2 is YYEKEE in the germline V gene (reference sequence). Trimming took 4 bases from V and 7 from J; bases not matched to a gene: 13.

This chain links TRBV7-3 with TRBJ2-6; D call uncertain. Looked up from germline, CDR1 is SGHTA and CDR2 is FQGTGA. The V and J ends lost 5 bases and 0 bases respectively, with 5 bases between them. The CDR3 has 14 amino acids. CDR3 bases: TGTGCCAGCAGCCAGACCTCTGGGGCCAACGTCCTGACTTTC. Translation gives CASSQTSGANVLTF.

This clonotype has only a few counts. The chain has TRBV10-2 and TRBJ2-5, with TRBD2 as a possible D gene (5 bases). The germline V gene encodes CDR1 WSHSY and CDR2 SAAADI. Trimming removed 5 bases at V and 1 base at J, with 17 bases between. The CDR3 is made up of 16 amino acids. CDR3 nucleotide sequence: TGCGCCAGCAGTAAGATTGGTGGTAGCGCCCAAGAGACCCAGTACTTC. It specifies CASSKIGGSAQETQYF.

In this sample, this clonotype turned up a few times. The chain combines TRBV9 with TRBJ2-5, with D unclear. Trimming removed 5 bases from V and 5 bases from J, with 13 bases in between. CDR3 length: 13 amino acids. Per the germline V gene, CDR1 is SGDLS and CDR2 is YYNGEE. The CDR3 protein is CASRATGSETQYF. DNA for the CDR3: TGTGCCAGCAGGGCTACGGGTAGCGAGACCCAGTACTTC.

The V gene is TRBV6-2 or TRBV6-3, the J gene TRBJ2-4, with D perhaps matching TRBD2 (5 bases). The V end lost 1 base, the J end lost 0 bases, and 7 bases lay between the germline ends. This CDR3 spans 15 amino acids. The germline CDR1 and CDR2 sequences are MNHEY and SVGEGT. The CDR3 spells CASSYFGLAKNIQYF. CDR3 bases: TGTGCCAGCAGTTACTTCGGACTAGCCAAAAACATTCAGTACTTC.

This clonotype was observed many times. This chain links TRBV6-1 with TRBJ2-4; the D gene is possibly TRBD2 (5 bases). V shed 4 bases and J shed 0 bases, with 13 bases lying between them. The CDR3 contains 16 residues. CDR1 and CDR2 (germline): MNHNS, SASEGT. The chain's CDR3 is CASSGVAGVAKNIQYF. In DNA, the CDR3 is TGTGCCAGCAGTGGGGTCGCGGGCGTAGCCAAAAACATTCAGTACTTC.

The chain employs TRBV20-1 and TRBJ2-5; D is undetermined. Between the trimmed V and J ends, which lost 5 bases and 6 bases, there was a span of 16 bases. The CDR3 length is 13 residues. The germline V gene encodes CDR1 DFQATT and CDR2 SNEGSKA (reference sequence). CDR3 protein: CSAPRPGSQTQYF. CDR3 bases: TGCAGTGCTCCCCGGCCGGGTTCGCAGACCCAGTACTTC.

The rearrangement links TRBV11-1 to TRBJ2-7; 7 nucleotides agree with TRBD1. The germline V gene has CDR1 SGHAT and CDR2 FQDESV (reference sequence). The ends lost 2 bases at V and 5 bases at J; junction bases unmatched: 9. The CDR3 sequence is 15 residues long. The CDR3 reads CASSLQTGLWNEQYF. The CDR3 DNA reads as TGTGCCAGCAGCTTACAGACAGGGTTATGGAACGAGCAGTACTTC. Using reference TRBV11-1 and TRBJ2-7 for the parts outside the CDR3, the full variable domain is EAEVAQSPRYKITEKSQAVAFWCDPISGHATLYWYRQILGQGPELLVQFQDESVVDDSQLPKDRFSAERLKGVDSTLKIQPAELGDSAMYLCASSLQTGLWNEQYFGPGTRLTVT.

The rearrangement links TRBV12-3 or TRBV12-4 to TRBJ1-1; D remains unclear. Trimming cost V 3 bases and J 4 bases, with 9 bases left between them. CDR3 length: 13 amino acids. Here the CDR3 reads CASSFGRATEAFF. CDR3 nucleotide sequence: TGTGCCAGCAGTTTTGGTAGAGCCACTGAAGCTTTCTTT.

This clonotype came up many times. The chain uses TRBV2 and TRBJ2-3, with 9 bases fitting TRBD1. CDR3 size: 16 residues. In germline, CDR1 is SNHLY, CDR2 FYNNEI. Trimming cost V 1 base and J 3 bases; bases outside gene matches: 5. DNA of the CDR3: TGTGCCAGCAGTGAAGTCCCGGGACAGGGTACAGATACGCAGTATTTT. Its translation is CASSEVPGQGTDTQYF. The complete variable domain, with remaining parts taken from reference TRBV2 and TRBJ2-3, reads EPEVTQTPSHQVTQMGQEVILRCVPISNHLYFYWYRQILGQKVEFLVSFYNNEISEKSEIFDDQFSVERPDGSNFTLKIRSTKLEDSAMYFCASSEVPGQGTDTQYFGPGTRLTVL.

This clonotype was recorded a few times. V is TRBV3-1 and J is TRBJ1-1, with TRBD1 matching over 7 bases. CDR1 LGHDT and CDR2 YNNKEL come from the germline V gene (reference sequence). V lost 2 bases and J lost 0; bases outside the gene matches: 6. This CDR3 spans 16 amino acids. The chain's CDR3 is CASSQSWTGVNTEAFF. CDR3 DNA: TGTGCCAGCAGCCAATCCTGGACAGGCGTGAACACTGAAGCTTTCTTT.

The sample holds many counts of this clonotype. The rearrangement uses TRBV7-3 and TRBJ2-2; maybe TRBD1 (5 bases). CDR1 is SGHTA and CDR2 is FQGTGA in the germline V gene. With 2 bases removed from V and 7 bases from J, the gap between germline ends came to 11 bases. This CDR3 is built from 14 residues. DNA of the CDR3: TGTGCCAGCAGCTTAGGGCTAGGGGTCGGGGAGCTGTTTTTT. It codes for CASSLGLGVGELFF.

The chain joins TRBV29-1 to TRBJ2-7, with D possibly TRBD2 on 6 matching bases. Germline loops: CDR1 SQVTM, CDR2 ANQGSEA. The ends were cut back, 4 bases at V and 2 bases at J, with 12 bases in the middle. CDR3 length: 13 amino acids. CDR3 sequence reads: CSVVFSGAYEQYF. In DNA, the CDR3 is TGCAGCGTTGTTTTTAGCGGCGCCTACGAGCAGTACTTC.

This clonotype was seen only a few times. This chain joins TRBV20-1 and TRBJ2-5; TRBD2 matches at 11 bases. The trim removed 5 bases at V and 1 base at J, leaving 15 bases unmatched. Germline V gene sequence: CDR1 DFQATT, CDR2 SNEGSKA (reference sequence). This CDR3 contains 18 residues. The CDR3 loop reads CSAAGGLAGGLFQETQYF. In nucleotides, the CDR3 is TGCAGTGCTGCCGGCGGGCTAGCGGGGGGCTTGTTCCAAGAGACCCAGTACTTC.

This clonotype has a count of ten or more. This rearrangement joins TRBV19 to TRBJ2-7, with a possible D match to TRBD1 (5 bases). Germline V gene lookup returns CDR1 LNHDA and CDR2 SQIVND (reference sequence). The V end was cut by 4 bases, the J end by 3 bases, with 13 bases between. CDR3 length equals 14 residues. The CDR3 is CASSTTDTNYEQYF. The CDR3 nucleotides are TGTGCCAGTAGTACGACGGACACAAACTACGAGCAGTACTTC. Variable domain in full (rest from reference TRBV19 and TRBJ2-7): DGGITQSPKYLFRKEGQNVTLSCEQNLNHDAMYWYRQDPGQGLRLIYYSQIVNDFQKGDIAEGYSVSREKKESFPLTVTSAQKNPTAFYLCASSTTDTNYEQYFGPGTRLTVT.